What follows are 31 T cell receptor beta chains derived from one specimen sequenced in a study of T cells in Graves' hyperthyroidism and ophthalmopathy. The TCR beta CDR3 regions underwent amplification using RNA transcripts as the source. With the HTBI primer set, the TCR CDR3 went through a first round of RT-PCR. Each CDR3 protein is one row after TCRdb ran MiXCR on the multiplex PCR reads. The sample gives around 34,000 distinct CDR3 sequences, around 52% of which show up once; about 25% is in the top ten. The sequenced material came from blood. These receptor sequences come from a woman in her thirties or forties with Graves' ophthalmopathy.

This clonotype appeared a single time. The junction does not match germline at one end; this may be a read error. The genes are TRBV10-3 and TRBJ2-1, with TRBD2 identical over 7 bases. Per germline, CDR1 ENHRY and CDR2 SYGVKD. The CDR3 length is 15 residues. The CDR3 sequence: CAISESGRDYTEQFF. DNA of the CDR3: TGTGCCATCAGTGAGTCAGGGAGGGACTACACTGAGCAGTTCTTC.

This clonotype came up many times. The V call is TRBV7-3, the J call TRBJ2-1; 13 bases align to TRBD2. Germline CDR1 reads SGHTA; CDR2 reads FQGTGA. The junction had 6 bases not matched to a gene; V was cut back by 5 bases and J by 8 bases. The CDR3 is 15 amino acids. The CDR3 loop reads CASSLGLAGLDEQFF. DNA of the CDR3: TGTGCCAGCAGCCTGGGACTAGCGGGACTTGATGAGCAGTTCTTC.

The rearrangement uses TRBV7-3 and TRBJ1-6, with 7 bases fitting TRBD1. The germline V gene has CDR1 SGHTA and CDR2 FQGTGA. The V gene end was trimmed by 7 bases and the J gene end by 10 bases; junction bases not matched to a gene: 22. The CDR3 is 18 amino acids. In nucleotides, the CDR3 is TGTGCCAGCACCTTTCCCGGGACAGACCGTTTCCCATTGTCACCCCTCCACTTT. Encoded protein: CASTFPGTDRFPLSPLHF.

In regard to this clonotype: Being one base from a much bigger clone, this may be a read error. This chain joins TRBV19 and TRBJ2-2; TRBD2 aligns across 7 bases. Germline V gene data show CDR1 as LNHDA and CDR2 as SQIVND (reference sequence). This CDR3 has 14 amino acids. The CDR3 DNA reads TGTGCCAGTAGTACCCGGGGAGGGGCCGGGGAGCTGTCTTTT. It is translated as CASSTRGGAGELSF.

V usage is TRBV20-1 and J usage is TRBJ2-1; unclear D gene. The CDR3 runs 15 residues. Per the germline V gene, CDR1 is DFQATT and CDR2 is SNEGSKA (reference sequence). V was clipped by 3 bases and J by 4 bases, with 16 bases between them. The CDR3 reads CSARSRDFDYNEQFF. CDR3 nucleotide sequence: TGCAGTGCTAGGTCCCGTGATTTCGATTACAATGAGCAGTTCTTC.

This chain connects TRBV7-9 to TRBJ2-3, with 7 bases that match TRBD1. There are 16 residues in the CDR3. J gave up 6 bases and V 6 bases, and 15 bases lay outside the gene matches. Germline CDR1 reads SEHNR; CDR2 reads FQNEAQ (reference sequence). CDR3 nucleotide sequence: TGTGCCAGCAGACCGACCCGACAGGGAACCACTGATACGCAGTATTTT. The encoded protein is CASRPTRQGTTDTQYF.

The chain uses TRBV18 and TRBJ1-4; no reliable D call. Trimming took off 0 bases at V and 7 bases at J, with 15 bases between the two ends. The CDR3 consists of 16 residues. The germline gives CDR1 KGHSH, CDR2 LQKENI. CDR3 region: CASSPPATSGSEKLFF. In nucleotides, the CDR3 is TGTGCCAGCTCACCACCAGCTACTAGCGGGAGTGAAAAACTGTTTTTT. The full variable domain, with the rest looked up from reference TRBV18 and TRBJ1-4, is NAGVMQNPRHLVRRRGQEARLRCSPMKGHSHVYWYRQLPEEGLKFMVYLQKENIIDESGMPKERFSAEFPKEGPSILRIQQVVRGDSAAYFCASSPPATSGSEKLFFGSGTQLSVL.

Concerning this clonotype: This may arise from a read error, as a much more abundant clone is one base away. This chain joins TRBV6-5 and TRBJ2-7; D remains unclear. CDR1 is MNHEY and CDR2 is SVGAGI in the germline V gene. Trimming took off 4 bases at V and 0 bases at J, with 13 bases between the two ends. This CDR3 spans 15 amino acids. The CDR3 DNA follows: TGTGCCAGCAGTTCATTTGGCAAGCGCTCCTACGAGCAGTACTTC. Translated: CASSSFGKRSYEQYF.

This clonotype was seen only a few times. V is TRBV6-4 and J is TRBJ2-2; unclear D gene. Germline loops: CDR1 MRHNA, CDR2 SNTAGT. There are 9 residues in the CDR3. Trimming shortened V by 4 bases and J by 9 bases, and 0 bases separated the two germline ends. The CDR3 DNA follows: TGTGCCAGCAGTGGGGAGCTGTTTTTT. This codes for CASSGELFF.

This chain connects TRBV10-3 to TRBJ1-5, with 7 bases lining up with TRBD1. Germline values: CDR1 ENHRY, CDR2 SYGVKD. V was clipped by 6 bases and J by 7 bases; unmatched bases: 9. The CDR3 has 14 amino acids. CDR3 sequence reads: CAISGTAEGQPQHF. CDR3 DNA: TGTGCCATCAGCGGGACAGCAGAGGGACAGCCCCAGCATTTT.

The rearrangement joins TRBV19 to TRBJ2-7; a possible D gene is TRBD2 (5 bases). Per the germline V gene, CDR1 is LNHDA and CDR2 is SQIVND (reference sequence). The CDR3 is 14 residues long. Deletions cut 6 bases from V and 2 bases from J, with 14 bases between. DNA of the CDR3: TGTGCCAGTAGAGAGGGCGATGTTACCTACGAGCAGTACTTC. Residues: CASREGDVTYEQYF.

The V and J genes are TRBV25-1 and TRBJ2-7; a weak D match, TRBD1 (6 bases). This CDR3 contains 13 residues. With 6 bases removed from V and 6 bases from J, the gap between germline ends came to 15 bases. The germline CDR1 and CDR2 sequences are MGHDK and SYGVNS. For the CDR3, the DNA is TGTGCCAGCAGCTTAAACAGGGCTCTCGAGCAGTACTTC. Translating gives CASSLNRALEQYF.

The sample holds one count of this clonotype. This chain connects TRBV7-9 to TRBJ2-7; 9 bases match TRBD2. The germline V gene encodes CDR1 SEHNR and CDR2 FQNEAQ (reference sequence). The CDR3 loop spans 13 amino acids. V lost 5 bases, J lost 3 bases, and 2 bases stayed unmatched. CDR3 amino acids: CASSKREDYEQYF. The CDR3 nucleotides are TGTGCCAGCAGCAAGCGGGAGGACTACGAGCAGTACTTC.

There are many counts of this clonotype. V is TRBV20-1 and J is TRBJ2-1, with D maybe TRBD2 (6 bases). The CDR3 loop spans 13 amino acids. Trimming removed 1 base from V and 7 bases from J, with 11 bases in between. CDR1 and CDR2 from the germline V gene are DFQATT and SNEGSKA (reference sequence). CDR3 region: CSARVKGRNEQFF. In DNA, the CDR3 is TGCAGTGCTAGAGTCAAGGGGAGGAATGAGCAGTTCTTC.

A single count supports this clonotype. V gene TRBV24-1 combines with J gene TRBJ2-5; 13 nucleotides match TRBD2. This CDR3 has 19 amino acids. The germline gives CDR1 KGHDR, CDR2 SFDVKD. V shed 4 bases and J 2 bases; nucleotides not matched to a gene: 12. This CDR3 reads CATSDQTGLGLAGQETQYF. The CDR3 nucleotides read TGTGCCACCAGTGACCAGACAGGTCTGGGACTAGCGGGGCAAGAGACCCAGTACTTC.

This clonotype was observed many times. The genes are TRBV7-3 and TRBJ2-3, with 8 bases fitting TRBD2. The CDR3 is made up of 15 amino acids. CDR1 SGHTA and CDR2 FQGTGA come from the germline V gene. Trimming cost V 5 bases and J 1 base; bases outside gene matches: 5. The CDR3 sequence: CASSRSGGGTDTQYF. The CDR3, as DNA: TGTGCCAGCAGCCGAAGCGGGGGAGGCACAGATACGCAGTATTTT. The variable domain in full, with the rest retrieved from reference TRBV7-3 and TRBJ2-3, is GAGVSQTPSNKVTEKGKYVELRCDPISGHTALYWYRQSLGQGPEFLIYFQGTGAADDSGLPNDRFFAVRPEGSVSTLKIQRTERGDSAVYLCASSRSGGGTDTQYFGPGTRLTVL.

The chain links TRBV3-1 to TRBJ2-1; 7 nucleotides align to TRBD1. The trim removed 4 bases at V and 4 bases at J, leaving 4 bases unmatched. The germline gives CDR1 LGHDT, CDR2 YNNKEL (reference sequence). This CDR3 has 14 amino acids. This CDR3 is CASSLKTGYNEQFF. The DNA of the CDR3 is TGTGCCAGCAGCCTAAAGACAGGGTACAATGAGCAGTTCTTC.

DNA for the CDR3: TGTGCCAGCAGACGGACTGCGGGGGAGACCCAGTACTTC. It translates to CASRRTAGETQYF. The chain has TRBV12-3 or TRBV12-4 and TRBJ2-5; weak D call: TRBD2 (6 bases). The CDR3 loop spans 13 amino acids. Trimming took 6 bases from V and 5 from J, leaving 13 bases between them.

V gene TRBV5-6 combines with J gene TRBJ2-3; TRBD2 matches 11 bases. CDR3 length: 16 amino acids. V was clipped by 5 bases and J by 1 base; unmatched bases: 6. The germline V gene has CDR1 SGHDT and CDR2 YYEEEE. This chain's CDR3 is CASSHGLAGGTDTQYF. CDR3 sequence (DNA): TGTGCCAGCAGTCACGGACTAGCGGGCGGCACAGATACGCAGTATTTT. The full variable domain, completed using reference TRBV5-6 and TRBJ2-3, is DAGVTQSPTHLIKTRGQQVTLRCSPKSGHDTVSWYQQALGQGPQFIFQYYEEEERQRGNFPDRFSGHQFPNYSSELNVNALLLGDSALYLCASSHGLAGGTDTQYFGPGTRLTVL.

Many counts were recorded for this clonotype. The rearrangement joins TRBV7-2 to TRBJ2-5; 14 nucleotides match TRBD2. J gave up 5 bases and V 3 bases, and 5 bases lay outside the gene matches. CDR1 is SGHTA and CDR2 is FQGNSA in the germline V gene. The CDR3 totals 16 residues. CDR3 protein: CASSFRLAGGQETQYF. The CDR3 DNA is TGTGCCAGCAGCTTCCGACTAGCGGGGGGGCAGGAGACCCAGTACTTC.

This clonotype was found many times. The chain's CDR3 is CASSSGQGEVGLFF. The CDR3 DNA reads TGTGCCAGCAGCTCGGGACAGGGCGAGGTGGGACTGTTTTTT. This chain connects TRBV11-3 to TRBJ1-4; 9 nucleotides agree with TRBD1. Looked up from germline, CDR1 is SGHNT and CDR2 is YENEEA. The V and J ends lost 4 bases and 13 bases, in that order; junction bases with no gene match: 10. The CDR3 spans 14 residues.

The chain links TRBV20-1 to TRBJ2-5; 7 nucleotides match TRBD1. The CDR3 has 12 residues. Germline assignment: CDR1 DFQATT and CDR2 SNEGSKA (reference sequence). Trimming cost V 6 bases and J 4 bases; bases outside gene matches: 5. CDR3 protein: CSARKGAETQYF. The CDR3 bases are TGCAGTGCCCGGAAGGGGGCAGAGACCCAGTACTTC.

J is TRBJ1-3 and V is TRBV15, with 7 bases lining up with TRBD1. V lost 2 bases and J lost 1; bases outside the gene matches: 2. This CDR3 is 15 amino acids long. In germline, CDR1 is LNHNV, CDR2 YYDKDF (reference sequence). The CDR3 loop reads CATSRMTGSGNTIYF. The DNA for the CDR3 is TGTGCCACCAGCAGAATGACAGGGTCTGGAAACACCATATATTTT. The complete variable domain, with remaining parts taken from reference TRBV15 and TRBJ1-3, reads DAMVIQNPRYQVTQFGKPVTLSCSQTLNHNVMYWYQQKSSQAPKLLFHYYDKDFNNEADTPDNFQSRRPNTSFCFLDIRSPGLGDTAMYLCATSRMTGSGNTIYFGEGSWLTVV.

In nucleotides, the CDR3 is TGCAGCGTTGATAGGGGATACGGGGAGCTGTTTTTT. Residues: CSVDRGYGELFF. The V call is TRBV29-1, the J call TRBJ2-2; D might be TRBD1 (5 bases). This CDR3 comprises 12 residues. Per the germline V gene, CDR1 is SQVTM and CDR2 is ANQGSEA. The V gene lost 3 bases and the J gene lost 7 bases, with 9 bases spanning the gap.

In its sample, this clonotype was seen many times. The chain joins TRBV7-2 to TRBJ2-3; no clear D. CDR1 and CDR2 (germline): SGHTA, FQGNSA. The CDR3 extends over 13 amino acids. V lost 5 bases and J lost 0, with 6 bases in between. The CDR3 is CASSDRSTDTQYF. The DNA for the CDR3 is TGTGCCAGCAGCGACCGGAGCACAGATACGCAGTATTTT. The entire variable domain, with the rest obtained from reference TRBV7-2 and TRBJ2-3, is as follows: GAGVSQSPSNKVTEKGKDVELRCDPISGHTALYWYRQSLGQGLEFLIYFQGNSAPDKSGLPSDRFSAERTGGSVSTLTIQRTQQEDSAVYLCASSDRSTDTQYFGPGTRLTVL.

This clonotype was counted ten times or more. The gene calls are TRBV7-2 and TRBJ2-2, with a possible D match to TRBD2 (5 bases). The CDR3 is 13 amino acids. CDR1 and CDR2 (germline): SGHTA, FQGNSA. Trimming cost V 5 bases and J 5 bases, with 9 bases left between them. CDR3 residues: CASSRETTGELFF. CDR3 bases: TGTGCCAGCAGCCGGGAAACAACCGGGGAGCTGTTTTTT.

The V call is TRBV7-6, the J call TRBJ2-1; the match to TRBD2 covers 10 bases. CDR1 SGHVS and CDR2 FNYEAQ come from the germline V gene. This CDR3 is built from 16 residues. The V segment lost 2 bases and the J segment 5 bases; nucleotides outside the gene matches: 6. The CDR3 nucleotides are TGTGCCAGCAGCTTAACGGGACTAGCGCTTCACAATGAGCAGTTCTTC. Protein sequence: CASSLTGLALHNEQFF.

This clonotype was seen many times. This chain joins TRBV5-8 and TRBJ1-2; D gene ambiguous. Germline CDR1 SGHTS, CDR2 YDEGEE. There are 14 residues in the CDR3. V was cut by 6 bases and J by 2 bases, with 14 bases left in between. CDR3 loop: CASTFQSLNYGYTF. The CDR3 DNA is TGTGCCAGCACTTTCCAGAGCCTCAACTATGGCTACACCTTC.

There are many counts of this clonotype. DNA of the CDR3: TGTGCCAGCAGCATACTACAGGGGAATGAGCAGTTCTTC. Residues: CASSILQGNEQFF. The genes are TRBV7-9 and TRBJ2-1; 7 bases agree with TRBD1. V dropped 5 bases and J dropped 7; count of bases not matched to a gene: 5. CDR3 length equals 13 residues. Germline CDR1 is SEHNR and CDR2 is FQNEAQ (reference sequence).

This chain links TRBV7-8 with TRBJ1-1, with TRBD1 as a possible D gene (5 bases). The CDR3 runs to 13 residues. Trimming took off 0 bases at V and 5 bases at J, with 7 bases between the two ends. Germline-derived CDR1 and CDR2 are SGHVS and FQNEAQ. The CDR3 spells CASSLAGVTEAFF. In DNA, the CDR3 is TGTGCCAGCAGCTTAGCAGGGGTTACTGAAGCTTTCTTT.

The chain joins TRBV12-3 or TRBV12-4 to TRBJ1-5; TRBD1 might be the D (5 bases). The CDR3 sequence is 15 residues long. V was clipped by 6 bases and J by 6 bases, with 18 bases between them. The CDR3: CASRPSGGWSQPQHF. The CDR3 region has the DNA TGTGCCAGCAGGCCTAGCGGGGGTTGGAGTCAGCCCCAGCATTTT.